This T cell receptor (beta chain) was obtained from a study of OX40 agonist ivuxolimab in advanced cancers. Assay used: immunoSEQ multiplex PCR; TCRdb lists only in-frame clones, some missing. The sample holds roughly 48,000 clones; around nine tenths are singletons and the top ten take 45% to 55%. General study findings and limits: Still undetermined is the antigen specificity of the expanded peripheral T cells.

The germline V and J ends were trimmed by 4 bases and 4 bases, with 11 bases remaining between them. From germline, CDR1 is MNHEY and CDR2 SMNVEV (reference sequence). The CDR3 totals 14 residues. Notes on this clone: Its target is unknown.

This receptor was taken from an adult with an advanced solid tumor such as melanoma, head and neck, liver or kidney cancer. This chain joins TRBV27 and TRBJ1-5; D gene unclear. The sample here was CD4+ or CD8+ T cells sorted from blood, taken in a trial of the OX40 agonist ivuxolimab. Here the CDR3 reads CASSYSQTNQPQHF. The CDR3 DNA reads TGTGCCAGCAGTTATTCCCAAACTAATCAGCCCCAGCATTTT.